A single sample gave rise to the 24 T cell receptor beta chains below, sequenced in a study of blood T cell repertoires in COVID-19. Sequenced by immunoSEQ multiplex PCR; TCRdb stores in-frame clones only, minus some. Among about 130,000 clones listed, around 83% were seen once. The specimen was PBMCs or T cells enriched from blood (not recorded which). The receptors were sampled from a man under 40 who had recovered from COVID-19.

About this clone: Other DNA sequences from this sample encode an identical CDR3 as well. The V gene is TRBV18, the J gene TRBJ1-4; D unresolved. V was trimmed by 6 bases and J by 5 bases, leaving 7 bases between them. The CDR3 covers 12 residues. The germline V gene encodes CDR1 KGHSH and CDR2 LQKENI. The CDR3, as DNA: TGTGCCAGCTCGCCCGAGAATGAAAAACTGTTTTTT. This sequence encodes CASSPENEKLFF.

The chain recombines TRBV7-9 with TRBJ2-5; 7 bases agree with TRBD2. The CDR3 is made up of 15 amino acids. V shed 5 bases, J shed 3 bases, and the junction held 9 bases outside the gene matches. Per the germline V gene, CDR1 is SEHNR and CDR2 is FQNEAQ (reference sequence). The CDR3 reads CASSKRTSLEETQYF. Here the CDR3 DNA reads TGTGCCAGCAGCAAAAGGACTAGTCTCGAAGAGACCCAGTACTTC. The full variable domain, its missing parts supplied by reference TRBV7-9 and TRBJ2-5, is DTGVSQNPRHKITKRGQNVTFRCDPISEHNRLYWYRQTLGQGPEFLTYFQNEAQLEKSRLLSDRFSAERPKGSFSTLEIQRTEQGDSAMYLCASSKRTSLEETQYFGPGTRLLVL.

In DNA, the CDR3 is TGTGCCACCAGCAGAGAGAAGGGGGCCCAGAGCTCTGGGGCCAACGTCCTGACTTTC. Residues: CATSREKGAQSSGANVLTF. The genes are TRBV15 and TRBJ2-6; TRBD1 agrees at 7 bases. V trimming: 0 bases; J trimming: 0 bases; junction bases outside the gene matches: 8. CDR1 is LNHNV and CDR2 is YYDKDF in the germline V gene (reference sequence). The CDR3 length is 19 residues.

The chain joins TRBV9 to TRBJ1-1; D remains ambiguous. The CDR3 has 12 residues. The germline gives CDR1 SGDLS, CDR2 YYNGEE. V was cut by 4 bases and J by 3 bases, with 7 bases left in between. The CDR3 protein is CASSPRDTEAFF. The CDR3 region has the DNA TGTGCCAGCAGCCCGAGGGACACTGAAGCTTTCTTT.

DNA for the CDR3: TGTGCCAGCAGCTTAGCGCTCCCTAGCGGGAGAGGAGTGACTCGGAATGAGCAGTTCTTC. It specifies CASSLALPSGRGVTRNEQFF. The chain carries TRBV7-2 and TRBJ2-1; 10 nucleotides agree with TRBD2. J gave up 7 bases and V 0 bases, and 18 bases lay outside the gene matches. The V gene's germline CDR1 is SGHTA and CDR2 FQGNSA. The CDR3 is made up of 20 amino acids.

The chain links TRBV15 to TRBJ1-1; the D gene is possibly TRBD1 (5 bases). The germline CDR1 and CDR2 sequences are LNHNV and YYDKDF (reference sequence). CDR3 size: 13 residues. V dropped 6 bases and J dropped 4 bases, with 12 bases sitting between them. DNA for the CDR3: TGTGCCACCAGAGAGTTAGGGGCCACTGAAGCTTTCTTT. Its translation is CATRELGATEAFF.

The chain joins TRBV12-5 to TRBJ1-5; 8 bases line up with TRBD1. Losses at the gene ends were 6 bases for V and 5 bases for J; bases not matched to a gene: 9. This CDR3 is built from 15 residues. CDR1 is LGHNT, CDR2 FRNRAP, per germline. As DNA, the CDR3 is TGTGCTAGTGGGCTACAGGGGGGGAGACATCAGCCCCAGCATTTT. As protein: CASGLQGGRHQPQHF. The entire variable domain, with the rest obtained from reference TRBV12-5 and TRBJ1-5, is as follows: DARVTQTPRHKVTEMGQEVTMRCQPILGHNTVFWYRQTMMQGLELLAYFRNRAPLDDSGMPKDRFSAEMPDATLATLKIQPSEPRDSAVYFCASGLQGGRHQPQHFGDGTRLSIL.

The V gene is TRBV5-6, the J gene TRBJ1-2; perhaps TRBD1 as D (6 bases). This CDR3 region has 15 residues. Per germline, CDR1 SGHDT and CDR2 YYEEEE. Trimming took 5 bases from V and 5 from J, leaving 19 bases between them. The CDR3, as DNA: TGTGCCAGCAGAGAGACAGGACAAATGGGGTATGGCTACACCTTC. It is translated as CASRETGQMGYGYTF.

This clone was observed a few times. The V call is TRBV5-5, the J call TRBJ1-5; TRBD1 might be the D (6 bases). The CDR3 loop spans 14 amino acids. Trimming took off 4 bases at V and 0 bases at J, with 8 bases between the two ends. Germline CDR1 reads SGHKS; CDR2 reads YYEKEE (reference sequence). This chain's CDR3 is CASSRTVSNQPQHF. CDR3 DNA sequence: TGTGCCAGCAGCCGGACAGTTAGCAATCAGCCCCAGCATTTT.

CDR3 loop: CASSGQGKTQYF. DNA of the CDR3: TGCGCCAGCAGCGGCCAGGGCAAGACCCAGTACTTC. The gene calls are TRBV5-1 and TRBJ2-5; tentative D call: TRBD1 (5 bases). In germline, CDR1 is SGHRS, CDR2 YFSETQ. V lost 4 bases and J lost 6, with 10 bases in between. This CDR3 is built from 12 residues.

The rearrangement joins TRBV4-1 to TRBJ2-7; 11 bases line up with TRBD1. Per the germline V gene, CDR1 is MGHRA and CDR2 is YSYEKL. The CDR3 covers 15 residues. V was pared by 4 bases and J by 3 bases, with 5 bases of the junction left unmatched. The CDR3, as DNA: TGCGCCAGCAGCCCAGGACAGGGGGCGTACTACGAGCAGTACTTC. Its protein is CASSPGQGAYYEQYF.

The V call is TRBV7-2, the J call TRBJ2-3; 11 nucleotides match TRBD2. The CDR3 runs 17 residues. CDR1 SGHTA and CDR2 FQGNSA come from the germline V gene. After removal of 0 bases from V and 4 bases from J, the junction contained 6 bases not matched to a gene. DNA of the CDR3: TGTGCCAGCAGCTTAGCGGCTAGCGGGGGGTCGGCAGATACGCAGTATTTT. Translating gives CASSLAASGGSADTQYF. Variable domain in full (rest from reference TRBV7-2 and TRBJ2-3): GAGVSQSPSNKVTEKGKDVELRCDPISGHTALYWYRQSLGQGLEFLIYFQGNSAPDKSGLPSDRFSAERTGGSVSTLTIQRTQQEDSAVYLCASSLAASGGSADTQYFGPGTRLTVL.

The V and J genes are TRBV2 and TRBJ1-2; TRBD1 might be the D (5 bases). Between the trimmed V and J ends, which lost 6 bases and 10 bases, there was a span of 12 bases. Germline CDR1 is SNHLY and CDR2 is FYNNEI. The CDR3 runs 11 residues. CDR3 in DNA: TGTGCCAGCAGGGAGACAGAGGACTACACCTTC. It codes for CASRETEDYTF. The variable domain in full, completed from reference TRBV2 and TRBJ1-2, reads EPEVTQTPSHQVTQMGQEVILRCVPISNHLYFYWYRQILGQKVEFLVSFYNNEISEKSEIFDDQFSVERPDGSNFTLKIRSTKLEDSAMYFCASRETEDYTFGSGTRLTVV.

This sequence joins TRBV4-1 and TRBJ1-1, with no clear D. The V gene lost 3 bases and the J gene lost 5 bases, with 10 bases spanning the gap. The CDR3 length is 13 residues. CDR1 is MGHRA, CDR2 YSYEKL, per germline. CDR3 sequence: CASSQGTGTEAFF. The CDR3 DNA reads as TGCGCCAGCAGCCAGGGCACGGGGACTGAAGCTTTCTTT.

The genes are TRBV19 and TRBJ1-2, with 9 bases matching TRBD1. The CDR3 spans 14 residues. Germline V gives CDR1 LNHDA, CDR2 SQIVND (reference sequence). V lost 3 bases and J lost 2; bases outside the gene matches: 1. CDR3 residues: CASSIDRGNYGYTF. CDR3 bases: TGTGCCAGTAGTATCGACAGGGGGAACTATGGCTACACCTTC. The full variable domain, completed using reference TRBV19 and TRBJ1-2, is DGGITQSPKYLFRKEGQNVTLSCEQNLNHDAMYWYRQDPGQGLRLIYYSQIVNDFQKGDIAEGYSVSREKKESFPLTVTSAQKNPTAFYLCASSIDRGNYGYTFGSGTRLTVV.

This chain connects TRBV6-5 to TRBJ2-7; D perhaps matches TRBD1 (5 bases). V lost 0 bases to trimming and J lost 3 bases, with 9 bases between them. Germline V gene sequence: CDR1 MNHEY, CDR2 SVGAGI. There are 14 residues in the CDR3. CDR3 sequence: CASSYSWQGYEQYF. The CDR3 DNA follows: TGTGCCAGCAGTTACTCGTGGCAGGGCTACGAGCAGTACTTC.

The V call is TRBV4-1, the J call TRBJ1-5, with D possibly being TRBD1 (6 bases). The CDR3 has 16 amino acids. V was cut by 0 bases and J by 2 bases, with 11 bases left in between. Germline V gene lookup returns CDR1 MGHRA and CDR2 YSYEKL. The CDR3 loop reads CASSQDSGGGNQPQHF. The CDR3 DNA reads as TGCGCCAGCAGCCAAGACTCTGGGGGCGGCAATCAGCCCCAGCATTTT.

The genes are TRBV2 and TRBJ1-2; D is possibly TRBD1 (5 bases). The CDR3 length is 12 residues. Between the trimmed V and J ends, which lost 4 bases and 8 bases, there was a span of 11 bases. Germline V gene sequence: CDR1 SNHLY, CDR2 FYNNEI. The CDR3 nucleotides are TGTGCCAGCAGTGCCTCCCAGGGAGGCTACACCTTC. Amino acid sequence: CASSASQGGYTF. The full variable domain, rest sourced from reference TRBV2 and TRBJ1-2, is EPEVTQTPSHQVTQMGQEVILRCVPISNHLYFYWYRQILGQKVEFLVSFYNNEISEKSEIFDDQFSVERPDGSNFTLKIRSTKLEDSAMYFCASSASQGGYTFGSGTRLTVV.

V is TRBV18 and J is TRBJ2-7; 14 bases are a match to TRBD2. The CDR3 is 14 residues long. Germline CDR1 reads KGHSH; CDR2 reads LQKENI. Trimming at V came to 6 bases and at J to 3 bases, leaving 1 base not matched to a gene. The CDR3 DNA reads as TGTGCCAGCTCGGGGACTAGCGGGAGCTACGAGCAGTACTTC. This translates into CASSGTSGSYEQYF. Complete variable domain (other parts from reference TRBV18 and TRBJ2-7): NAGVMQNPRHLVRRRGQEARLRCSPMKGHSHVYWYRQLPEEGLKFMVYLQKENIIDESGMPKERFSAEFPKEGPSILRIQQVVRGDSAAYFCASSGTSGSYEQYFGPGTRLTVT.

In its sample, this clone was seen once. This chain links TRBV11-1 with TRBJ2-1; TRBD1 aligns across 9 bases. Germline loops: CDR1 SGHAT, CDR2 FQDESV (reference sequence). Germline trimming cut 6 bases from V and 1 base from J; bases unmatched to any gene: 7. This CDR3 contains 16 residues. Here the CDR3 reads CASSQTGGRSYNEQFF. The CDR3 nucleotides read TGTGCCAGCAGTCAAACAGGGGGCCGGTCCTACAATGAGCAGTTCTTC. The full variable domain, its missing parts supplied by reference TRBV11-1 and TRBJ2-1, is EAEVAQSPRYKITEKSQAVAFWCDPISGHATLYWYRQILGQGPELLVQFQDESVVDDSQLPKDRFSAERLKGVDSTLKIQPAELGDSAMYLCASSQTGGRSYNEQFFGPGTRLTVL.

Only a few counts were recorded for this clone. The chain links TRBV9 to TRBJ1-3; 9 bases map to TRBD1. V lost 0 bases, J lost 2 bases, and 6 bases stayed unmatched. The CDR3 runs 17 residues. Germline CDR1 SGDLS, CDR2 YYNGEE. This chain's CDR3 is CASSVGGQGLPGNTIYF. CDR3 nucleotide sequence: TGTGCCAGCAGCGTAGGGGGACAGGGCTTACCTGGAAACACCATATATTTT.

As DNA, the CDR3 is TGTGCCAGCAGCGATTCCTCGGGACAGGGGGCTGGTCAGCCCCAGCATTTT. Protein: CASSDSSGQGAGQPQHF. The rearrangement joins TRBV7-6 to TRBJ1-5; 12 bases map to TRBD1. Germline V CDR1 and CDR2: SGHVS, FNYEAQ. CDR3 length equals 17 residues. With V trimmed by 5 bases and J by 6 bases, 11 bases remained unmatched.

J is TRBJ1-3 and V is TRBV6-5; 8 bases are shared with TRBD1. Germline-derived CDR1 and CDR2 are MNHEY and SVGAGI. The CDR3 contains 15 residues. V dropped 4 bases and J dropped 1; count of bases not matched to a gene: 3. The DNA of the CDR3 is TGTGCCAGCAGTTTCGACAGGGGTTCTGGAAACACCATATATTTT. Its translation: CASSFDRGSGNTIYF.

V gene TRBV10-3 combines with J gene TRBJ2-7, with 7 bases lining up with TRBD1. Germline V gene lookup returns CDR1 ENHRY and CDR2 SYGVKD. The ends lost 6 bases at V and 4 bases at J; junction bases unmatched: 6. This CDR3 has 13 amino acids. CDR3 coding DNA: TGTGCCATCAGCCCCGGGACAGTATACGAGCAGTACTTC. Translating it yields CAISPGTVYEQYF.